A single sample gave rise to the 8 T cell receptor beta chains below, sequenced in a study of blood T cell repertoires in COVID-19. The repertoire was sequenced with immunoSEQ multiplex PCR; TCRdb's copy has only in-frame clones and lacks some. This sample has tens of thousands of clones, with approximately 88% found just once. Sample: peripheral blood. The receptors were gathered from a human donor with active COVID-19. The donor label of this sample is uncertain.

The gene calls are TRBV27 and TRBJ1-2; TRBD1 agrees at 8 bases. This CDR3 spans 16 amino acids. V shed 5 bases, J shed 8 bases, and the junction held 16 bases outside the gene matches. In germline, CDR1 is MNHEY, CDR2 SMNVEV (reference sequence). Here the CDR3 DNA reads TGTGCCAGCAGTCCCAGCCCGACAGGGGTCCCCAGCGGCTACACCTTC. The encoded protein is CASSPSPTGVPSGYTF.

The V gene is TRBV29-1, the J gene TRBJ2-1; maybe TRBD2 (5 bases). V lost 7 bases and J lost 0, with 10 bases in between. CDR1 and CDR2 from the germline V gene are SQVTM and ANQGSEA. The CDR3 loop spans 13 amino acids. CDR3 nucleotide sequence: TGCAGCGCTCGGGAACTCTCCTACAATGAGCAGTTCTTC. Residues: CSARELSYNEQFF.

CDR3 nucleotide sequence: TGTGCCAGCAGCCCAACCGGACAGGGGAACACGCAGTATTTT. Its protein product is CASSPTGQGNTQYF. This chain links TRBV11-3 with TRBJ2-3, with 9 bases fitting TRBD1. The germline CDR1 and CDR2 sequences are SGHNT and YENEEA. The V and J ends lost 5 bases and 9 bases, in that order; junction bases with no gene match: 9. The CDR3 runs to 14 residues.

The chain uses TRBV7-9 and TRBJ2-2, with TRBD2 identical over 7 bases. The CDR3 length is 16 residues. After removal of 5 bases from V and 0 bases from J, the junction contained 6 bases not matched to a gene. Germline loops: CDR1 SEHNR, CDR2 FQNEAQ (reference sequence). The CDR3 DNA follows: TGTGCCAGCAGCCGCCCTAGCGGCGCGAACACCGGGGAGCTGTTTTTT. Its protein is CASSRPSGANTGELFF.

The CDR3 is CASSSQGASTEAFF. CDR3 DNA sequence: TGCGCCAGCAGCTCACAGGGCGCGAGCACTGAAGCTTTCTTT. The rearrangement joins TRBV5-1 to TRBJ1-1; TRBD1 is a possible D gene (6 bases). The CDR3 loop spans 14 amino acids. V shed 3 bases and J shed 4 bases, with 13 bases lying between them. The germline gives CDR1 SGHRS, CDR2 YFSETQ. The whole variable domain, remainder taken from reference TRBV5-1 and TRBJ1-1, is KAGVTQTPRYLIKTRGQQVTLSCSPISGHRSVSWYQQTPGQGLQFLFEYFSETQRNKGNFPGRFSGRQFSNSRSEMNVSTLELGDSALYLCASSSQGASTEAFFGQGTRLTVV.

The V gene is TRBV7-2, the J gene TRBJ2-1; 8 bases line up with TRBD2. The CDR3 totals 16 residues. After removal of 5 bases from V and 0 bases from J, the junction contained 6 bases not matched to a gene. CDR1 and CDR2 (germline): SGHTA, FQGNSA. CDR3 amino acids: CASSPKLAASYNEQFF. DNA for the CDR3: TGTGCCAGCAGCCCCAAACTAGCGGCCTCCTACAATGAGCAGTTCTTC.

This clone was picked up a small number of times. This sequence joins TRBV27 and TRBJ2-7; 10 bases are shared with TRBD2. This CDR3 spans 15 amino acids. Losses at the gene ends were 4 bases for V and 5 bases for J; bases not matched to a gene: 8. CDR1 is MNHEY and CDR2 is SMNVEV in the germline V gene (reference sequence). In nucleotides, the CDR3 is TGTGCCAGCAGTTCGAGGGGACTAGCGTACGACGAGCAGTACTTC. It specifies CASSSRGLAYDEQYF.

Here the CDR3 DNA reads TGTGCCAGCAGTTTATCTGACCCTAGTAAAAACACCATATATTTT. This gives the protein CASSLSDPSKNTIYF. This rearrangement joins TRBV28 to TRBJ1-3; unclear D gene. Germline assignment: CDR1 MDHEN and CDR2 SYDVKM. The length of the CDR3 is 15 residues. Trimming took off 1 base at V and 6 bases at J, with 13 bases between the two ends.